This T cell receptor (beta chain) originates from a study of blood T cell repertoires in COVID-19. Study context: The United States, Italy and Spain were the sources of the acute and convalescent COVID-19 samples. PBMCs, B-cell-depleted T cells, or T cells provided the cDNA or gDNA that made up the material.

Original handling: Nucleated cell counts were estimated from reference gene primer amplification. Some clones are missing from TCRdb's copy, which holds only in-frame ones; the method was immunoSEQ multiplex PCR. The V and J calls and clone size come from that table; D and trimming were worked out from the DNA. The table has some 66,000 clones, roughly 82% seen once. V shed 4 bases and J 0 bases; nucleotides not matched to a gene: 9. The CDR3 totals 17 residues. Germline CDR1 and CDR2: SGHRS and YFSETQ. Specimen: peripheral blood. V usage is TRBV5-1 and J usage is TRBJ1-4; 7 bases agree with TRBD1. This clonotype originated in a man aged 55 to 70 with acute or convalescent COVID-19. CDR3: CASSPTGTDATNEKLFF. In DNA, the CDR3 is TGCGCCAGCAGCCCGACCGGGACAGACGCAACTAATGAAAAACTGTTTTTT.